Presented here are 29 T cell receptor beta chains from one specimen sequenced in a study of T cells in localized non-small cell lung cancer. Data came from immunoSEQ multiplex PCR; TCRdb stores just in-frame clones and leaves some out. The sample gives just over 70,000 clones, less than 90% of which show up once; around a fifth is in the top ten. This specimen consisted of peripheral blood, obtained before any cancer treatment. The source of these receptors is a male donor aged 60 or over with stage III squamous cell lung carcinoma.

This clone was seen just once. The chain couples TRBV28 to TRBJ2-3; 7 nucleotides align to TRBD1. The CDR3 sequence is 13 residues long. The junction had 4 bases not matched to a gene; V was cut back by 5 bases and J by 5 bases. Germline V CDR1 and CDR2: MDHEN, SYDVKM. This chain's CDR3 is CASSTGARDTQYF. CDR3 sequence (DNA): TGTGCCAGCAGTACAGGGGCGAGAGATACGCAGTATTTT.

V and J are TRBV4-3 and TRBJ1-2; maybe TRBD1 (6 bases). V was pared by 0 bases and J by 4 bases, with 18 bases between. Germline V CDR1 and CDR2: LGHNA, YSLEER. The CDR3 runs to 17 residues. The CDR3 is CASSQDRTQGLLYGYTF. The CDR3 DNA sequence: TGCGCCAGCAGCCAAGATCGAACACAGGGATTACTCTATGGCTACACCTTC.

The chain is built from TRBV19 and TRBJ2-2; D is ambiguous. Per the germline V gene, CDR1 is LNHDA and CDR2 is SQIVND (reference sequence). The CDR3 has 13 amino acids. Trimming removed 3 bases at V and 3 bases at J, with 5 bases between. CDR3 in DNA: TGTGCCAGTAGTATCAAACACACCGGGGAGCTGTTTTTT. Its translation: CASSIKHTGELFF.

The chain carries TRBV2 and TRBJ1-6; no reliable D call. The ends were cut back, 3 bases at V and 7 bases at J, with 13 bases in the middle. Germline V gene data show CDR1 as SNHLY and CDR2 as FYNNEI. The CDR3 covers 15 residues. The CDR3 protein is CASSEYTAENSPLHF. In DNA form, the CDR3 reads TGTGCCAGCAGTGAGTATACAGCGGAAAATTCACCCCTCCACTTT. The whole variable domain, remainder taken from reference TRBV2 and TRBJ1-6, is EPEVTQTPSHQVTQMGQEVILRCVPISNHLYFYWYRQILGQKVEFLVSFYNNEISEKSEIFDDQFSVERPDGSNFTLKIRSTKLEDSAMYFCASSEYTAENSPLHFGNGTRLTVT.

The chain carries TRBV7-8 and TRBJ1-5; maybe TRBD1 (5 bases). The germline V gene has CDR1 SGHVS and CDR2 FQNEAQ. The CDR3 is made up of 15 amino acids. Deletions cut 0 bases from V and 7 bases from J, with 13 bases between. The CDR3 here is CASSLAGTGGQPQHF. The CDR3 bases are TGTGCCAGCAGCTTAGCGGGGACCGGGGGACAGCCCCAGCATTTT.

This clone was recorded only once. The CDR3 loop reads CAGGQGMQYV. As DNA, the CDR3 is TGTGCCGGGGGACAGGGAATGCAGTACGTC. The V call is TRBV28, the J call TRBJ2-7; TRBD1 matches at 9 bases. The CDR3 consists of 10 residues. V trimming: 11 bases; J trimming: 9 bases; junction bases outside the gene matches: 5. Germline assignment: CDR1 MDHEN and CDR2 SYDVKM.

This chain joins TRBV7-3 and TRBJ2-2; D not resolved. Trimming cost V 3 bases and J 1 base, with 6 bases left between them. Germline loops: CDR1 SGHTA, CDR2 FQGTGA. This CDR3 has 14 residues. In DNA, the CDR3 is TGTGCCAGCAGCTTGATACAGAACACCGGGGAGCTGTTTTTT. This encodes CASSLIQNTGELFF.

This rearrangement joins TRBV2 to TRBJ2-4; 12 bases match TRBD1. The CDR3 totals 19 residues. CDR1 is SNHLY, CDR2 FYNNEI, per germline. V trimming: 5 bases; J trimming: 0 bases; junction bases outside the gene matches: 11. The CDR3 coding sequence is TGTGCCAGCAGTTTTACCGGGACAGGGGGCACAGGAGCCAAAAACATTCAGTACTTC. Its protein is CASSFTGTGGTGAKNIQYF.

V is TRBV19 and J is TRBJ1-6; D is uncertain. The CDR3 is 14 amino acids. CDR1 LNHDA and CDR2 SQIVND come from the germline V gene (reference sequence). Trimming removed 4 bases from V and 9 bases from J, with 13 bases in between. The DNA of the CDR3 is TGTGCCAGTAGTACGCCGAATTTCCGTTCACCCCTCCACTTT. Encoded protein: CASSTPNFRSPLHF.

This clone was counted a few times. The chain uses TRBV2 and TRBJ1-6; no definite D call. Per the germline V gene, CDR1 is SNHLY and CDR2 is FYNNEI. Trimming stripped 1 base from V and 7 bases from J, with 8 bases between. The CDR3 extends over 14 amino acids. The CDR3 DNA reads TGTGCCAGCAGTGAAGAACACGGAAATTCACCCCTCCACTTT. It translates to CASSEEHGNSPLHF.

This clone has only a few counts. CDR3 residues: CASSPERSLPGGYTF. The CDR3 DNA is TGTGCCAGCAGCCCAGAGAGGTCCCTACCTGGGGGCTACACCTTC. The V call is TRBV4-2, the J call TRBJ1-2; D is ambiguous. Trimming removed 4 bases at V and 8 bases at J, with 20 bases between. The germline V gene has CDR1 LGHNA and CDR2 YNFKEQ. The CDR3 is 15 residues long.

The chain is built from TRBV7-8 and TRBJ1-6, with unresolved D. The CDR3 consists of 15 residues. Germline V gives CDR1 SGHVS, CDR2 FQNEAQ. V dropped 1 base and J dropped 9 bases, with 13 bases sitting between them. The chain's CDR3 is CASSLDSLPASPLHF. The CDR3 coding sequence is TGTGCCAGCAGCTTAGACAGCCTACCCGCTTCACCCCTCCACTTT.

The chain employs TRBV2 and TRBJ2-2; 9 bases match TRBD1. V shed 8 bases, J shed 5 bases, and the junction held 6 bases outside the gene matches. This CDR3 spans 14 amino acids. CDR1 and CDR2 from the germline V gene are SNHLY and FYNNEI. The CDR3 reads CASRPGTGTGELFF. In nucleotides, the CDR3 is TGTGCCAGCCGTCCCGGGACAGGGACCGGGGAGCTGTTTTTT.

The genes are TRBV7-6 and TRBJ2-1; no firm D call. Per the germline V gene, CDR1 is SGHVS and CDR2 is FNYEAQ. This CDR3 is 13 amino acids long. V lost 2 bases and J 5 bases, leaving 7 bases between the germline ends. The CDR3 DNA reads TGTGCCAGCAGCTTAAGGCAGAACAATGAGCAGTTCTTC. Translation gives CASSLRQNNEQFF.

V gene TRBV7-9 combines with J gene TRBJ2-3; 8 bases match TRBD2. The CDR3 consists of 15 residues. Germline CDR1 and CDR2: SEHNR and FQNEAQ (reference sequence). V was pared by 2 bases and J by 0 bases, with 1 base of the junction left unmatched. This chain's CDR3 is CASSLRGGSTDTQYF. The CDR3 DNA follows: TGTGCCAGCAGCTTACGGGGGGGTAGCACAGATACGCAGTATTTT.

The CDR3 sequence is CASSIGGGAFQPQHF. The CDR3 coding sequence is TGTGCCAGTAGTATAGGCGGGGGGGCCTTTCAGCCCCAGCATTTT. The chain uses TRBV19 and TRBJ1-5; D is possibly TRBD1 (6 bases). This CDR3 has 15 residues. Germline V gives CDR1 LNHDA, CDR2 SQIVND (reference sequence). The V end was cut by 1 base, the J end by 6 bases, with 13 bases between.

V and J are TRBV12-2 and TRBJ2-3; the DNA was not used to check the table's D call, TRBD2. TRBV12-2 is assigned pseudogene status. The CDR3 is 15 residues long. As DNA, the CDR3 is TGTGCAAGTCGCTTAGAGCAAGCGGATACAGATACGCAGTATTTT. Amino acids: CASRLEQADTDTQYF.

The V and J genes are TRBV19 and TRBJ2-5, with a possible D match to TRBD1 (6 bases). Germline V gives CDR1 LNHDA, CDR2 SQIVND (reference sequence). The CDR3 totals 12 residues. V gave up 5 bases and J gave up 7 bases, with 11 bases separating them. The CDR3 DNA follows: TGTGCCAGTAGTTTACTAGGGGGGACCCAGTACTTC. This translates into CASSLLGGTQYF.

V and J are TRBV30 and TRBJ2-5; unclear D gene. V gave up 4 bases and J gave up 5 bases, with 14 bases separating them. Germline CDR1 and CDR2: GTSNPN and SVGIG (reference sequence). The CDR3 contains 13 residues. DNA for the CDR3: TGTGCCTGGACCAGGAGCGTGGGTGAGACCCAGTACTTC. As protein: CAWTRSVGETQYF.

This clone was found once. This rearrangement joins TRBV19 to TRBJ1-1; D unresolved. Germline-derived CDR1 and CDR2 are LNHDA and SQIVND (reference sequence). This CDR3 is built from 14 residues. Trimming left V 7 bases short and J 1 base short, with 13 bases between. The CDR3 loop reads CASIGRGRNTEAFF. The CDR3 DNA follows: TGTGCCAGTATTGGGAGAGGGAGGAACACTGAAGCTTTCTTT.

The rearrangement joins TRBV6-1 to TRBJ1-2, with 11 bases aligning to TRBD1. This CDR3 contains 14 residues. The germline gives CDR1 MNHNS, CDR2 SASEGT. V dropped 5 bases and J dropped 5; count of bases not matched to a gene: 4. CDR3 bases: TGTGCCAGCAGTATTGGGACAGGGGGTTATGGCTACACCTTC. It is translated as CASSIGTGGYGYTF.

The table lists this clone with a count of one. The CDR3: CASSLVSGGADTQYF. The CDR3, as DNA: TGCGCCAGCAGCTTGGTTAGCGGGGGGGCAGATACGCAGTATTTT. This chain joins TRBV5-1 and TRBJ2-3; TRBD2 agrees at 11 bases. Germline CDR1 SGHRS, CDR2 YFSETQ. V lost 0 bases and J lost 4; bases outside the gene matches: 1. The CDR3 is 15 amino acids.

J is TRBJ2-5 and V is TRBV5-6, with 7 positions matching TRBD1. V shed 2 bases and J 3 bases; nucleotides not matched to a gene: 4. The V gene's germline CDR1 is SGHDT and CDR2 YYEEEE. This CDR3 has 14 amino acids. The CDR3: CASSFGQVKETQYF. The DNA of the CDR3 is TGTGCCAGCAGCTTTGGACAGGTAAAAGAGACCCAGTACTTC.

This chain links TRBV12-5 with TRBJ2-5; possibly TRBD1 or TRBD2 for D (7 bases each). The length of the CDR3 is 18 residues. CDR1 and CDR2 (germline): LGHNT, FRNRAP. Trimming shortened V by 4 bases and J by 5 bases, and 26 bases separated the two germline ends. The CDR3 region is CASGSNVRDVRGGETQYF. DNA of the CDR3: TGTGCTAGTGGTTCAAACGTACGGGATGTCAGGGGGGGGGAGACCCAGTACTTC.

The V call is TRBV11-2, the J call TRBJ2-1; 8 bases agree with TRBD1. Germline V gene lookup returns CDR1 SGHAT and CDR2 FQNNGV. There are 14 residues in the CDR3. V was pared by 0 bases and J by 8 bases, with 3 bases of the junction left unmatched. Here the CDR3 DNA reads TGTGCCAGCAGCTTAGACCCGACAGGGGATGAGCAGTTCTTC. Residues: CASSLDPTGDEQFF.

This chain uses TRBV15 with TRBJ1-1; D is undetermined. The germline gives CDR1 LNHNV, CDR2 YYDKDF (reference sequence). The CDR3 sequence is 13 residues long. V was cut by 4 bases and J by 4 bases, with 10 bases left in between. CDR3 DNA sequence: TGTGCCACCAGCAAGCCGGGAGTCACTGAAGCTTTCTTT. It specifies CATSKPGVTEAFF.

This chain uses TRBV5-6 with TRBJ2-5, with 7 positions matching TRBD1. Per the germline V gene, CDR1 is SGHDT and CDR2 is YYEEEE. The J segment lost 4 bases and the V segment lost 1 base, leaving 4 bases of the junction unmatched. The length of the CDR3 is 14 residues. The CDR3 DNA reads TGTGCCAGCAGCTTGAAACAGGGGAGAGAGACCCAGTACTTC. It encodes CASSLKQGRETQYF.

This chain uses TRBV10-3 with TRBJ1-2; the D is unclear. This CDR3 is 15 amino acids long. V was cut by 1 base and J by 6 bases, with 15 bases left in between. Per germline, CDR1 ENHRY and CDR2 SYGVKD. This chain's CDR3 is CAISELVTQTHGYTF. The CDR3 DNA reads TGTGCCATCAGTGAGTTGGTGACACAGACCCATGGCTACACCTTC.

V usage is TRBV6-1 and J usage is TRBJ2-7; TRBD1 might be the D (6 bases). V gave up 5 bases and J gave up 2 bases, with 16 bases separating them. This CDR3 contains 15 residues. The germline gives CDR1 MNHNS, CDR2 SASEGT. The CDR3 DNA is TGTGCCAGCAGTATATTGACAGGCCAAACCTACGAGCAGTACGTC. Protein sequence: CASSILTGQTYEQYV.